The sequence of this T cell receptor beta chain was determined in a study of CD8+ T cells in alopecia areata. V shed 7 bases and J shed 0 bases, with 15 bases lying between them. CDR3 length: 15 amino acids. From germline, CDR1 is MDHEN and CDR2 SYDVKM. Extraction of RNA preceded its reverse transcription into cDNA, which served as the sequencing template. Generated by immunoSEQ multiplex PCR, the TCRdb table keeps only in-frame clones and is missing some. The data show some 120,000 clones, with approximately 53% seen just once and 4.5% held by the top ten. Researchers took lesional scalp punch biopsies and peripheral blood from people who were alopecia areata patients. Sorting from PBMCs produced CD4+ and CD8+ T cells.

The source is a human donor with alopecia areata. The sample consisted of CD4+ T cells sorted from blood, taken at week 0. The rearrangement uses TRBV28 and TRBJ1-2, with no clear D. CDR3 region: CASTPAGTPNYGYTF. The CDR3 DNA reads as TGTGCCAGCACTCCAGCGGGTACACCTAACTATGGCTACACCTTC.